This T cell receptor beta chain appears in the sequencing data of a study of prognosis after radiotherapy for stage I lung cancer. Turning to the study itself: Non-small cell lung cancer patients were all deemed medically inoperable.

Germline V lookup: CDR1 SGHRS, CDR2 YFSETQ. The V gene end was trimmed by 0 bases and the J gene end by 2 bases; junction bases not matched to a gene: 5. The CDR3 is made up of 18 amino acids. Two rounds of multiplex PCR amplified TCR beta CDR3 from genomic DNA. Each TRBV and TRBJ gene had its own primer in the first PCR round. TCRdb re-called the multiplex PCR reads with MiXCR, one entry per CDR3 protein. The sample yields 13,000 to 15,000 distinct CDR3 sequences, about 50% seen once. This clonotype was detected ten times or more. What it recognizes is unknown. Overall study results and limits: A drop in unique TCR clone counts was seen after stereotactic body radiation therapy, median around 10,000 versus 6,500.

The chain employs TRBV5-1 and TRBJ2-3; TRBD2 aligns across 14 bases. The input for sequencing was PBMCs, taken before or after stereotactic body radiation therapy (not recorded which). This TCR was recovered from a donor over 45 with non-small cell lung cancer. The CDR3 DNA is TGCGCCAGCAGCTTGGCCGGACTAGCGGGGGGTCACACAGATACGCAGTATTTT. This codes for CASSLAGLAGGHTDTQYF.